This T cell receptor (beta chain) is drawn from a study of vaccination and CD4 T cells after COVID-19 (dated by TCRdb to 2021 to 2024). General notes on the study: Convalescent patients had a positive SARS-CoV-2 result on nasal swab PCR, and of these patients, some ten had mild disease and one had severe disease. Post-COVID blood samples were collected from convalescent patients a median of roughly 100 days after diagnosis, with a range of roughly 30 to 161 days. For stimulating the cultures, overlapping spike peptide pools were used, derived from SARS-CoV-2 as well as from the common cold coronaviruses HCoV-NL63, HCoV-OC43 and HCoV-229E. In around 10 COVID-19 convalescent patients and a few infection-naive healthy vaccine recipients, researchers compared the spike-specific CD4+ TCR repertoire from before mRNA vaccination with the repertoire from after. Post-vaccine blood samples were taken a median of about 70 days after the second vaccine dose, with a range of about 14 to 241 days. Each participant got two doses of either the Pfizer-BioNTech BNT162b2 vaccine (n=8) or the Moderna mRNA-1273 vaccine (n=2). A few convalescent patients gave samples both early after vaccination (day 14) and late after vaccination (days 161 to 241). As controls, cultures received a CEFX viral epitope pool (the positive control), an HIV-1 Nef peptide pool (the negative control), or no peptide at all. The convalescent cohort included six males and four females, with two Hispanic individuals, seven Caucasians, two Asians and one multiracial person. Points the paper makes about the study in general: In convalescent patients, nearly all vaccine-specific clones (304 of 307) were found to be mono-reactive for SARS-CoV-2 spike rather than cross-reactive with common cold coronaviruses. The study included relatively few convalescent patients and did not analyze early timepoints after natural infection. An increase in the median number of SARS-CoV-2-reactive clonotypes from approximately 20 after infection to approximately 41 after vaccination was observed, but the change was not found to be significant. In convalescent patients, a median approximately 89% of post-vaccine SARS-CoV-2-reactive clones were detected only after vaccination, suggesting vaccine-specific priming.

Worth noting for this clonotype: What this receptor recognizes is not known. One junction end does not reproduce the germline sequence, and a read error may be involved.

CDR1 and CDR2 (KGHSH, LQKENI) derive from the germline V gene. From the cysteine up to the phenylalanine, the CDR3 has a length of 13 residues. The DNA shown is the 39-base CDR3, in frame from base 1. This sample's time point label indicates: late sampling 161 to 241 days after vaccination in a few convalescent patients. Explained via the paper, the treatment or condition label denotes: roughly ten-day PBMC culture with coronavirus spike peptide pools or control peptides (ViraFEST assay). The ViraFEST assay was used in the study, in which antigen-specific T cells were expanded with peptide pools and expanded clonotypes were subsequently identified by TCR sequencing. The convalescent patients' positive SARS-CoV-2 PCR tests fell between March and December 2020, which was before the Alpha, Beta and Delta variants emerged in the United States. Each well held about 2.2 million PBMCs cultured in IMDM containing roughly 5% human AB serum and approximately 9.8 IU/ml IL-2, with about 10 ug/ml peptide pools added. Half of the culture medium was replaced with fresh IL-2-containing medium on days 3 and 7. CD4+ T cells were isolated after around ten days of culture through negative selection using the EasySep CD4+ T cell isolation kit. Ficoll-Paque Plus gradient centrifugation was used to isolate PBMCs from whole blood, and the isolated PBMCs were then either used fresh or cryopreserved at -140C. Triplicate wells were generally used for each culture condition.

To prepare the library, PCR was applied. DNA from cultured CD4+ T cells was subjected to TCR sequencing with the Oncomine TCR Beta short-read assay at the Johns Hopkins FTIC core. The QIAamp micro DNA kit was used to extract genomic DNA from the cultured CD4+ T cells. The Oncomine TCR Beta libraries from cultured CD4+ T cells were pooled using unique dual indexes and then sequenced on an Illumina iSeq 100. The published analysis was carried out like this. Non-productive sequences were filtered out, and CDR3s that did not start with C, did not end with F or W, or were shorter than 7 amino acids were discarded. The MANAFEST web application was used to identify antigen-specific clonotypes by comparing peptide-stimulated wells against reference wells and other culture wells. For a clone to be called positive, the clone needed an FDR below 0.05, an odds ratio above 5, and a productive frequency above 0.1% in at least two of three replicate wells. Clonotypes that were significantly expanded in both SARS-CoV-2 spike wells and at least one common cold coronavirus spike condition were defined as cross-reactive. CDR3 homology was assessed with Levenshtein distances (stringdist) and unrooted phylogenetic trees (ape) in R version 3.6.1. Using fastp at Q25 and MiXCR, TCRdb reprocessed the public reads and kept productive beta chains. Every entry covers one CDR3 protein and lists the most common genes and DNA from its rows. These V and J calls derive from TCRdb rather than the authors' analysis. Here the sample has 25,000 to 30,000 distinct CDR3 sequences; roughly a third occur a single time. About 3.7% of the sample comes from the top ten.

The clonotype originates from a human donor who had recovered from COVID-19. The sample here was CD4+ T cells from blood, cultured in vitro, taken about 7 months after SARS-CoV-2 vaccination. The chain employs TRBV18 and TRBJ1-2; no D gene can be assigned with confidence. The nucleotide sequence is TGTGCCAGCTCACTTCAGGATGACTACGGCTACACCTTC. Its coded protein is CASSLQDDYGYTF.